One sample yielded the 8 T cell receptor beta chains listed below, sequenced in a study of metastatic and nonmetastatic thyroid tumors. Through MiXCR, TCRdb re-clonotyped the PCR reads. The sample lists 15,000 to 25,000 clones; approximately 40% were seen once. No patient received treatment before thyroid surgery. Material: tumor tissue. The receptor source for this set is a female donor with papillary thyroid cancer or a benign thyroid nodule (not recorded which). Some clones in this sample may be carry-over from other donors' samples.

V usage is TRBV13 and J usage is TRBJ1-1; D is unresolved. The germline V gene has CDR1 PRHDT and CDR2 FYEKMQ (reference sequence). The CDR3 runs 11 residues. The V end was cut by 5 bases, the J end by 2 bases, with 3 bases between. The CDR3 loop is CASSENTEAFF. CDR3 nucleotides: TGTGCCAGCAGCGAAAACACTGAAGCTTTCTTT.

The V gene is TRBV6-5, the J gene TRBJ2-3; a weak D match, TRBD2 (5 bases). Trimming took off 0 bases at V and 3 bases at J, with 16 bases between the two ends. This CDR3 has 17 amino acids. The germline V gene encodes CDR1 MNHEY and CDR2 SVGAGI. CDR3 DNA: TGTGCCAGCAGTTACTCGACCGGACTTTTATCAACAGATACGCAGTATTTT. Encoded protein: CASSYSTGLLSTDTQYF.

This clone has only a few counts. This chain connects TRBV13 to TRBJ1-5; possibly TRBD1 for D (5 bases). V lost 0 bases and J lost 2, with 17 bases in between. The germline V gene encodes CDR1 PRHDT and CDR2 FYEKMQ (reference sequence). This CDR3 contains 18 residues. This CDR3 is CASSLGSWGTSGNQPQHF. In DNA form, the CDR3 reads TGTGCCAGCAGCTTAGGCAGCTGGGGGACGTCGGGCAATCAGCCCCAGCATTTT.

This clone was seen only a few times. The genes are TRBV2 and TRBJ2-2; D gene ambiguous. The CDR3 has 12 amino acids. Trimming stripped 6 bases from V and 3 bases from J, with 5 bases between. Germline lookup yields CDR1 SNHLY and CDR2 FYNNEI. The CDR3: CASRVHTGELFF. Written as DNA, the CDR3 is TGTGCCAGCAGGGTTCACACCGGGGAGCTGTTTTTT. Using reference TRBV2 and TRBJ2-2 for the parts outside the CDR3, the full variable domain is EPEVTQTPSHQVTQMGQEVILRCVPISNHLYFYWYRQILGQKVEFLVSFYNNEISEKSEIFDDQFSVERPDGSNFTLKIRSTKLEDSAMYFCASRVHTGELFFGEGSRLTVL.

The V and J genes are TRBV6-1 and TRBJ1-1; maybe TRBD1 (6 bases). Trimming removed 6 bases at V and 11 bases at J, with 16 bases between. Germline V gene sequence: CDR1 MNHNS, CDR2 SASEGT. The CDR3 spans 12 residues. This CDR3 is CASSRRGAKAFF. In nucleotides, the CDR3 is TGTGCCAGCAGCAGACGGGGGGCGAAGGCTTTCTTT.

This clone was detected only a few times. V is TRBV19 and J is TRBJ1-5; D ambiguous. With 11 bases removed from V and 6 bases from J, the gap between germline ends came to 17 bases. Germline CDR1 is LNHDA and CDR2 is SQIVND (reference sequence). The CDR3 sequence is 13 residues long. The CDR3 protein is CASSEGRGQPQHF. Here the CDR3 DNA reads TGTGCCTCAAGCGAGGGTCGGGGTCAGCCCCAGCATTTT. The full variable domain, completed using reference TRBV19 and TRBJ1-5, is DGGITQSPKYLFRKEGQNVTLSCEQNLNHDAMYWYRQDPGQGLRLIYYSQIVNDFQKGDIAEGYSVSREKKESFPLTVTSAQKNPTAFYLCASSEGRGQPQHFGDGTRLSIL.

This clone was found a few times. V and J are TRBV10-1 and TRBJ2-2, with unresolved D. This CDR3 spans 12 amino acids. The germline V gene has CDR1 WNHNN and CDR2 SYGVQD (reference sequence). Trimming left V 10 bases short and J 1 base short, with 7 bases between. CDR3: CATKGNTGELFF. CDR3 coding DNA: TGCGCCACCAAAGGGAACACCGGGGAGCTGTTTTTT.

The gene calls are TRBV5-1 and TRBJ2-2; TRBD2 matches 14 bases. This CDR3 comprises 18 residues. Looked up from germline, CDR1 is SGHRS and CDR2 is YFSETQ. J lost 6 bases, V lost 1 base, and 8 bases had no gene match. The CDR3 loop reads CASSLIGTSGSRSGELFF. The CDR3 DNA reads TGCGCCAGCAGCTTGATAGGGACTAGCGGGAGTAGGTCCGGGGAGCTGTTTTTT. Together with reference TRBV5-1 and TRBJ2-2, the CDR3 gives the full variable domain: KAGVTQTPRYLIKTRGQQVTLSCSPISGHRSVSWYQQTPGQGLQFLFEYFSETQRNKGNFPGRFSGRQFSNSRSEMNVSTLELGDSALYLCASSLIGTSGSRSGELFFGEGSRLTVL.